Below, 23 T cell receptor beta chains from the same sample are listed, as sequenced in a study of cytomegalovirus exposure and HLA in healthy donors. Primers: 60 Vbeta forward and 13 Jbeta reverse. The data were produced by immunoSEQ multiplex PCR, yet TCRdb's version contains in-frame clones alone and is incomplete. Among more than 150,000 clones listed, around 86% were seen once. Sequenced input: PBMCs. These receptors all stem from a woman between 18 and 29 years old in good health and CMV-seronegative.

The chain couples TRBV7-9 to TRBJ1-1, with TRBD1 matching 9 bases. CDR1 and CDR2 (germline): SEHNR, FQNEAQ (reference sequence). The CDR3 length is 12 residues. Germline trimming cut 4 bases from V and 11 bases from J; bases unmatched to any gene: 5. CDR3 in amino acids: CASSSRDRVAFF. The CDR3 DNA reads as TGTGCCAGCAGCTCCCGGGACAGGGTGGCTTTCTTT.

CDR3 bases: TGTGCCAGCAGCGTCTCCCACGGGGGGGCGGGCACAGATACGCAGTATTTT. Translated, it gives CASSVSHGGAGTDTQYF. This chain connects TRBV9 to TRBJ2-3; 8 bases line up with TRBD2. V shed 2 bases and J 1 base; nucleotides not matched to a gene: 9. This CDR3 spans 17 amino acids. CDR1 is SGDLS and CDR2 is YYNGEE in the germline V gene. The whole variable domain, filled in from reference TRBV9 and TRBJ2-3, reads DSGVTQTPKHLITATGQRVTLRCSPRSGDLSVYWYQQSLDQGLQFLIQYYNGEERAKGNILERFSAQQFPDLHSELNLSSLELGDSALYFCASSVSHGGAGTDTQYFGPGTRLTVL.

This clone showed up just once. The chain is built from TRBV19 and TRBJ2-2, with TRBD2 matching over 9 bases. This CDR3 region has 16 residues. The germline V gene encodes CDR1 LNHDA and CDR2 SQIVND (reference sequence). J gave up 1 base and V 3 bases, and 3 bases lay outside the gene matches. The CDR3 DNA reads TGTGCCAGTAGTATGTGGCGGGGGGGGAACACCGGGGAGCTGTTTTTT. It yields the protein CASSMWRGGNTGELFF.

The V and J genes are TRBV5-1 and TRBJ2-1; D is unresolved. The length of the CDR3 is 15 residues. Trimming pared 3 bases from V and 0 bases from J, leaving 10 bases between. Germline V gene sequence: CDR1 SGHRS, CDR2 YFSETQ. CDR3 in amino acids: CASSWAAGSYNEQFF. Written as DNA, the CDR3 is TGCGCCAGCAGCTGGGCTGCTGGCTCCTACAATGAGCAGTTCTTC.

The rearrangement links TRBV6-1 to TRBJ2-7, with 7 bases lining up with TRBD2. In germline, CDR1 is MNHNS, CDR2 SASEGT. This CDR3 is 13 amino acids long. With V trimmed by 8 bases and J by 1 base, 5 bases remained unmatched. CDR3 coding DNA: TGTGCCAGCCGGGACTATATTTCCTACGAGCAGTACTTC. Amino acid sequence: CASRDYISYEQYF.

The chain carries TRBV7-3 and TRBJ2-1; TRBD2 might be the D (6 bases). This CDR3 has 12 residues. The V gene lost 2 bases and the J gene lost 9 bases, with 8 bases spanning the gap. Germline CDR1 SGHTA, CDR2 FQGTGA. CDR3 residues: CASSLGGSEQFF. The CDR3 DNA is TGTGCCAGCAGCTTAGGAGGGAGTGAGCAGTTCTTC.

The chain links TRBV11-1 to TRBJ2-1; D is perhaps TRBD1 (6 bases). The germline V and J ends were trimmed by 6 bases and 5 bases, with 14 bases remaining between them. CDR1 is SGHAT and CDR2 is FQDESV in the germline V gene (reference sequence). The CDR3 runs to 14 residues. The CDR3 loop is CASSHLGQNNEQFF. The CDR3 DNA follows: TGTGCCAGCAGTCACCTAGGACAGAACAATGAGCAGTTCTTC. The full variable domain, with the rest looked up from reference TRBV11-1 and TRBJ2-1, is EAEVAQSPRYKITEKSQAVAFWCDPISGHATLYWYRQILGQGPELLVQFQDESVVDDSQLPKDRFSAERLKGVDSTLKIQPAELGDSAMYLCASSHLGQNNEQFFGPGTRLTVL.

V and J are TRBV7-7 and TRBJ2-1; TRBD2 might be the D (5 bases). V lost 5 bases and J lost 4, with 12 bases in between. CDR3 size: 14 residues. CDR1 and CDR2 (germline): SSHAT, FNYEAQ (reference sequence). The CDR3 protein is CASSAGIGYNEQFF. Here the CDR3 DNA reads TGTGCCAGCAGCGCCGGGATAGGTTACAATGAGCAGTTCTTC.

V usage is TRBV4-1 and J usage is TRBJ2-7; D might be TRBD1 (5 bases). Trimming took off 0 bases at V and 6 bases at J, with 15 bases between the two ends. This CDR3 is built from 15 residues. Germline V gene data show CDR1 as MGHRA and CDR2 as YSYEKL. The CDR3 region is CASSQDPGSFSEQYF. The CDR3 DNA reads TGCGCCAGCAGCCAAGATCCAGGGTCGTTCTCCGAGCAGTACTTC.

CDR3: CASSLGGGRPYEQYF. In DNA, the CDR3 is TGTGCCAGCAGCTTAGGAGGCGGGAGACCCTACGAGCAGTACTTC. The chain couples TRBV11-2 to TRBJ2-7, with 7 nucleotides matching TRBD2. This CDR3 has 15 amino acids. The ends lost 1 base at V and 2 bases at J; junction bases unmatched: 5. Germline loops: CDR1 SGHAT, CDR2 FQNNGV.

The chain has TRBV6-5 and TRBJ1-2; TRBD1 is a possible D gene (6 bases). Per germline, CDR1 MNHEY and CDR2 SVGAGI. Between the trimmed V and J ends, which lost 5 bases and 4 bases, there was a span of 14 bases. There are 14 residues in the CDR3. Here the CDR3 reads CASSAPGASYGYTF. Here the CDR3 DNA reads TGTGCCAGCAGTGCCCCAGGGGCGAGCTATGGCTACACCTTC.

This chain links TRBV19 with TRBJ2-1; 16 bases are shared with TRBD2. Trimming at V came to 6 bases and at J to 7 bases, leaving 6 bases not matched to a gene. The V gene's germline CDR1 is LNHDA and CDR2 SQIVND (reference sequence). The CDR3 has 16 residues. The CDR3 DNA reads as TGTGCCAGTAGGGGACTAGCGGGAGGGCCTATAAATGAGCAGTTCTTC. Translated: CASRGLAGGPINEQFF.

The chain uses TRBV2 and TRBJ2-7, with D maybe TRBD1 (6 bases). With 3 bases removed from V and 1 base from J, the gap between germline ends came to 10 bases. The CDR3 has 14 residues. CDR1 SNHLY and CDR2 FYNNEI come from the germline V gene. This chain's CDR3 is CASSDTGRSYEQYF. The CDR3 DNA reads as TGTGCCAGCAGTGATACAGGGCGTTCCTACGAGCAGTACTTC.

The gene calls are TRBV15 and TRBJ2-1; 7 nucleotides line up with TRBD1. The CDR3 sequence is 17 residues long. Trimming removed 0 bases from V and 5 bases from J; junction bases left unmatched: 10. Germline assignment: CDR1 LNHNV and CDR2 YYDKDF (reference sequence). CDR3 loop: CATSRDKGAGVDNEQFF. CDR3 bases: TGTGCCACCAGCAGAGATAAGGGGGCCGGGGTAGACAATGAGCAGTTCTTC.

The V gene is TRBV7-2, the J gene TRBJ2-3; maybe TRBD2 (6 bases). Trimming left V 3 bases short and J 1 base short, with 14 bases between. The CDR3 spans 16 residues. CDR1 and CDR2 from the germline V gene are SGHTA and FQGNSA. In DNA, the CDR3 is TGTGCCAGCAGCTTCGGGCGGGAAAGGGGCACAGATACGCAGTATTTT. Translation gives CASSFGRERGTDTQYF.

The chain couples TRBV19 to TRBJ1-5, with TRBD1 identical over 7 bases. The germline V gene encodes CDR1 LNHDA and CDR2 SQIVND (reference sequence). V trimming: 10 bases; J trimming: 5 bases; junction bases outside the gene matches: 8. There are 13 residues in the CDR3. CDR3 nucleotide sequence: TGTGCCACCCACGGGACAGACCATCAGCCCCAGCATTTT. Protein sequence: CATHGTDHQPQHF. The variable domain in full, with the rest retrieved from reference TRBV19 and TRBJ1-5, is DGGITQSPKYLFRKEGQNVTLSCEQNLNHDAMYWYRQDPGQGLRLIYYSQIVNDFQKGDIAEGYSVSREKKESFPLTVTSAQKNPTAFYLCATHGTDHQPQHFGDGTRLSIL.

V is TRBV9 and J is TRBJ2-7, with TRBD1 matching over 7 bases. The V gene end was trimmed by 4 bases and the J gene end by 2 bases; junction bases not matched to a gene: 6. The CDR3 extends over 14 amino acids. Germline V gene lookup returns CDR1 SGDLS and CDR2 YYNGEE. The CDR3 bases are TGTGCCAGCAGCAACCAGGGACAGACCTACGAGCAGTACTTC. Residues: CASSNQGQTYEQYF. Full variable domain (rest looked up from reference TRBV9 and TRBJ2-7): DSGVTQTPKHLITATGQRVTLRCSPRSGDLSVYWYQQSLDQGLQFLIQYYNGEERAKGNILERFSAQQFPDLHSELNLSSLELGDSALYFCASSNQGQTYEQYFGPGTRLTVT.

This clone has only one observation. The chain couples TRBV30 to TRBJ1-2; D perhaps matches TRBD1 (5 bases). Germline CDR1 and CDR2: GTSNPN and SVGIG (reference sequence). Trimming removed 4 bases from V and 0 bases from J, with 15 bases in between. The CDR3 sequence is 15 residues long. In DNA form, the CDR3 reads TGTGCCTGGAACCGAGACAGCTCAGCTAACTATGGCTACACCTTC. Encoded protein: CAWNRDSSANYGYTF.

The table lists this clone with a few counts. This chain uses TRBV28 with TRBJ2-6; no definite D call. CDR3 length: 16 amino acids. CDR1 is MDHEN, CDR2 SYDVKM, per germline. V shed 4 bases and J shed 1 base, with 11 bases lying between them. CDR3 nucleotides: TGTGCCAGCAGTTCACCCTCGACATCTGGGGCCAACGTCCTGACTTTC. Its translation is CASSSPSTSGANVLTF.

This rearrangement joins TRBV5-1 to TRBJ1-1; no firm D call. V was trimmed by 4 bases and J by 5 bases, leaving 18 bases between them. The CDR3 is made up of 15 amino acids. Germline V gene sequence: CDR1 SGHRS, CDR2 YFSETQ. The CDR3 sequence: CASSRGRGRETEAFF. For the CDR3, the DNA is TGCGCCAGCAGCCGGGGAAGAGGGAGAGAGACTGAAGCTTTCTTT.

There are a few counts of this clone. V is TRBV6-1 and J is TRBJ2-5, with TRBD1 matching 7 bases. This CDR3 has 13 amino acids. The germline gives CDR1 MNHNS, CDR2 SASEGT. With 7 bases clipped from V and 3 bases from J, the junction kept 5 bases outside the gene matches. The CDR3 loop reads CASTEDREETQYF. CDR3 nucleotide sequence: TGTGCCAGCACCGAAGACAGGGAAGAGACCCAGTACTTC.

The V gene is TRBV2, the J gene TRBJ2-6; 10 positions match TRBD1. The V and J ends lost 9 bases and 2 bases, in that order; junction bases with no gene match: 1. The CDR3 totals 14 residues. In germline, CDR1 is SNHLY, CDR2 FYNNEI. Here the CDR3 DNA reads TGTGCCAGTGGACAGGGGGCTGGGGCCAACGTCCTGACTTTC. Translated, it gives CASGQGAGANVLTF. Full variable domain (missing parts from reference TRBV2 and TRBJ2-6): EPEVTQTPSHQVTQMGQEVILRCVPISNHLYFYWYRQILGQKVEFLVSFYNNEISEKSEIFDDQFSVERPDGSNFTLKIRSTKLEDSAMYFCASGQGAGANVLTFGAGSRLTVL.

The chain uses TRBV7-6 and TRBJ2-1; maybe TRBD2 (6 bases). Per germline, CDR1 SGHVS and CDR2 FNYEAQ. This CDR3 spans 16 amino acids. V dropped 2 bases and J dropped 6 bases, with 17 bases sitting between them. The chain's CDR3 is CASSLSPRLGPNEQFF. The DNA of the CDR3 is TGTGCCAGCAGCTTATCTCCGAGACTAGGGCCCAATGAGCAGTTCTTC.